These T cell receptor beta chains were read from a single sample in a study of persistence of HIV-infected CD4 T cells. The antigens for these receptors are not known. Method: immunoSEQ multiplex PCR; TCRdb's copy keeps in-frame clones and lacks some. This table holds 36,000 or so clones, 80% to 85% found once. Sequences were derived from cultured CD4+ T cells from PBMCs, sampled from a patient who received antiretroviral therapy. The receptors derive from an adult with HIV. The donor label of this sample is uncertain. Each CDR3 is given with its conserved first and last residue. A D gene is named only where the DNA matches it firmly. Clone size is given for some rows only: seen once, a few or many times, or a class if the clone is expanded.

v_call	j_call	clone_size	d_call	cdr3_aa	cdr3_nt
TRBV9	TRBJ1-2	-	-	CASSVAATPYGYTF	TGTGCCAGCAGCGTAGCAGCAACCCCATATGGCTACACCTTC
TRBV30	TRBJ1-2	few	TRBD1	CAWGPRGRTNYGYTF	TGTGCCTGGGGACCCAGGGGGCGAACGAACTATGGCTACACCTTC
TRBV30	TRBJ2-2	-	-	CAWSVISSTGELFF	TGTGCCTGGAGTGTTATTTCCTCTACCGGGGAGCTGTTTTTT
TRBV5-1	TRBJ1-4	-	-	CASSLGGRDDEKLFF	TGCGCCAGCAGCTTGGGGGGCAGAGACGATGAAAAACTGTTTTTT
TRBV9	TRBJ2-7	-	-	CASSVGSGRSYEQYF	TGTGCCAGCAGCGTAGGGTCAGGGAGGTCCTACGAGCAGTACTTC
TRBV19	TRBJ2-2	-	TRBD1	CASSIERGQGATGELFF	TGTGCCAGTAGTATAGAGAGGGGACAGGGGGCCACCGGGGAGCTGTTTTTT
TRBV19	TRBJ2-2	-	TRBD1	CASLTGDRTGELFF	TGTGCCAGTCTGACAGGGGACCGCACCGGGGAGCTGTTTTTT
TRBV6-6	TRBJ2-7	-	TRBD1	CASSYSQGAGEQYF	TGTGCCAGCAGTTACTCACAGGGGGCAGGAGAGCAGTACTTC
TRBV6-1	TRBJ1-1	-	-	CASSEADFGGAFF	TGTGCCAGCAGTGAAGCGGATTTCGGGGGGGCTTTCTTT
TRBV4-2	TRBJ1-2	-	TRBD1	CASSHAGGNYGYTF	TGTGCCAGCAGCCATGCAGGGGGCAACTATGGCTACACCTTC
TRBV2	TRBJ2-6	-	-	CASGPEAISGANVLTF	TGTGCCAGCGGACCGGAGGCGATCTCTGGGGCCAACGTCCTGACTTTC
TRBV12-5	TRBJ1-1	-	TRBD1	CASGLGQGTEAFF	TGTGCTAGTGGTTTGGGACAGGGTACTGAAGCTTTCTTT
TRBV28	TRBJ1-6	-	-	CATDPSSYNSPLHF	TGTGCCACCGACCCGAGCTCCTATAATTCACCCCTCCACTTT
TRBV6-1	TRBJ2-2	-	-	CASSELGTPGELFF	TGTGCCAGCAGTGAACTCGGGACCCCCGGGGAGCTGTTTTTT
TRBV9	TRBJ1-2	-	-	CASSVAAQGSGYTF	TGTGCCAGCAGCGTAGCAGCACAGGGAAGCGGCTACACCTTC
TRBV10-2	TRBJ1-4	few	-	CASREGPNEKLFF	TGCGCCAGCAGAGAGGGCCCTAATGAAAAACTGTTTTTT
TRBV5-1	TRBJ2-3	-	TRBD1	CASSLTGTGALTDTQYF	TGCGCCAGCAGCTTGACTGGGACAGGGGCCCTCACAGATACGCAGTATTTT
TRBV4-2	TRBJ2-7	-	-	CASSQDRNSYEQYF	TGTGCCAGCAGCCAAGATCGAAACAGCTACGAGCAGTACTTC
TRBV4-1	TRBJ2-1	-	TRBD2	CASSFLAGGTYNEQFF	TGCGCCAGCAGCTTCCTAGCGGGGGGAACATACAATGAGCAGTTCTTC
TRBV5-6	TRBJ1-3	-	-	CASQTVSGNTIYF	TGTGCCAGCCAGACGGTCTCTGGAAACACCATATATTTT
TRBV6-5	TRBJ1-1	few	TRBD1	CASRVRQGGEAFF	TGTGCCAGCAGGGTTCGACAGGGGGGGGAAGCTTTCTTT
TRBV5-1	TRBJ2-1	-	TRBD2	CASSPPLAGNEQFF	TGCGCCAGCAGCCCGCCACTAGCGGGGAATGAGCAGTTCTTC
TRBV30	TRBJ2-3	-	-	CAWGRTDTQYF	TGTGCCTGGGGGAGGACAGATACGCAGTATTTT
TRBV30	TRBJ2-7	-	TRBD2	CAWSSGGRYEQYF	TGTGCCTGGAGTAGCGGGGGGCGCTACGAGCAGTACTTC
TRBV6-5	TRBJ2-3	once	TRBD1	CASSSTDRGTDTQYF	TGTGCCAGCAGTTCCACCGACAGGGGCACAGATACGCAGTATTTT
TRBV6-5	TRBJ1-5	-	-	CASSHLYQPQHF	TGTGCCAGCAGTCACCTTTATCAGCCCCAGCATTTT
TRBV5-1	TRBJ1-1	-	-	CASSLAVMGLASPEAFF	TGCGCCAGCAGCTTGGCTGTTATGGGCCTGGCCTCCCCTGAAGCTTTCTTT
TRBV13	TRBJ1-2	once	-	CASSPQPPRGYTF	TGTGCCAGCAGCCCCCAGCCGCCCAGGGGCTACACCTTC
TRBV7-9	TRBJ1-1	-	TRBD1	CASSEGRGLGTEAFF	TGTGCCAGCAGCGAAGGAAGGGGGCTGGGGACTGAAGCTTTCTTT
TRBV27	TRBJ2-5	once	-	CASSLSRVETQYF	TGTGCCAGCAGTTTATCCAGGGTTGAGACCCAGTACTTC